One and the same sample provided the 18 T cell receptor beta chains below, sequenced in a study of blood T cells in healthy people across ages. Sample-barcoded 5' priming and a J-beta primer mix drove a second PCR of roughly 6 to 12 cycles. TCRdb called the 5' RACE reads again in MiXCR, with one record for every CDR3 protein. The table lists approximately 600,000 distinct CDR3 sequences, around 54% of them singletons. Material for sequencing was blood. All receptors come from a man aged 55 to 70 in good health.

This clonotype was counted between two and nine times. The chain combines TRBV4-1 with TRBJ2-1; 10 bases agree with TRBD1. The closer fit of TRBJ2-7 to the DNA end suggests the J call may be wrong. This CDR3 is built from 16 residues. The germline CDR1 and CDR2 sequences are MGHRA and YSYEKL. The chain's CDR3 is CASSQEGQGIYNEQYF. The CDR3, as DNA: TGCGCCAGCAGCCAAGAGGGACAGGGGATCTACAATGAGCAGTACTTC.

V and J are TRBV29-1 and TRBJ2-6; possible D gene TRBD1, 5 bases. This CDR3 has 15 amino acids. The germline gives CDR1 SQVTM, CDR2 ANQGSEA. The germline V and J ends were trimmed by 2 bases and 0 bases, with 8 bases remaining between them. The DNA of the CDR3 is TGCAGCGTTGAATTCACAGGCTCTGGGGCCAACGTCCTGACTTTC. Translated, it gives CSVEFTGSGANVLTF.

The gene calls are TRBV6-1 and TRBJ1-1; 7 nucleotides agree with TRBD1. V lost 4 bases, J lost 5 bases, and 10 bases stayed unmatched. CDR1 is MNHNS and CDR2 is SASEGT in the germline V gene. The CDR3 length is 15 residues. The chain's CDR3 is CASSAVETGRTEAFF. In DNA form, the CDR3 reads TGTGCCAGCAGTGCGGTCGAGACAGGGAGGACTGAAGCTTTCTTT.

The V gene is TRBV20-1, the J gene TRBJ2-5; D is perhaps TRBD1 (6 bases). Deletions cut 4 bases from V and 2 bases from J, with 11 bases between. CDR3 length: 13 residues. The V gene's germline CDR1 is DFQATT and CDR2 SNEGSKA (reference sequence). The CDR3 coding sequence is TGCAGTGCTAACCTGAGGGGGCAAGAGACCCAGTACTTC. Its protein product is CSANLRGQETQYF.

The gene calls are TRBV9 and TRBJ2-7; D is perhaps TRBD1 (5 bases). V gave up 3 bases and J gave up 6 bases, with 7 bases separating them. The CDR3 is 11 residues long. Germline lookup yields CDR1 SGDLS and CDR2 YYNGEE. Here the CDR3 DNA reads TGTGCCAGCAGCGAGGGGCGCGAGCAGTACTTC. It codes for CASSEGREQYF.

This chain connects TRBV4-2 to TRBJ2-1; 15 bases match TRBD2. The CDR3 runs 20 residues. V lost 0 bases, J lost 3 bases, and 9 bases stayed unmatched. Germline V gene lookup returns CDR1 LGHNA and CDR2 YNFKEQ. CDR3 protein: CASSQERGLAGGPSYNEQFF. CDR3 bases: TGTGCCAGCAGCCAAGAGAGAGGACTAGCGGGGGGGCCTAGCTACAATGAGCAGTTCTTC.

A note on this clonotype: Relative to the germline gene, one junction end is altered; a read error may explain this. V usage is TRBV11-2 and J usage is TRBJ1-2, with D possibly TRBD1 on 5 matching bases. The CDR3 extends over 13 amino acids. CDR1 is SGHAT, CDR2 FQNNGV, per germline. CDR3 residues: CASTLQANYGYTF. The CDR3 DNA reads as TGTGCCAGCACCTTACAGGCAAACTATGGCTACACCTTC.

This clonotype was counted only a few times. This chain connects TRBV10-1 to TRBJ2-7, with TRBD2 matching over 7 bases. Germline V lookup: CDR1 WNHNN, CDR2 SYGVQD (reference sequence). This CDR3 has 13 residues. The V and J ends lost 1 base and 6 bases, in that order; junction bases with no gene match: 3. CDR3: CASSEYGEGEQYF. The CDR3 DNA is TGCGCCAGCAGTGAGTACGGGGAGGGCGAGCAGTACTTC.

For this clonotype: This may come from a read error, since a much larger clone is one base off. This sequence joins TRBV28 and TRBJ2-5; D remains unclear. CDR1 and CDR2 (germline): MDHEN, SYDVKM. The CDR3 sequence is 13 residues long. The CDR3 loop reads CACSVGIGETQYF. CDR3 DNA: TGTGCCTGCAGCGTGGGAATTGGAGAGACCCAGTACTTC. Together with reference TRBV28 and TRBJ2-5, the CDR3 gives the full variable domain: DVKVTQSSRYLVKRTGEKVFLECVQDMDHENMFWYRQDPGLGLRLIYFSYDVKMKEKGDIPEGYSVSREKKERFSLILESASTNQTSMYLCACSVGIGETQYFGPGTRLLVL.

A few counts support this clonotype. The V and J genes are TRBV11-2 and TRBJ2-3; 8 positions agree with TRBD2. Per the germline V gene, CDR1 is SGHAT and CDR2 is FQNNGV. This CDR3 has 14 amino acids. Trimming took 1 base from V and 11 from J; bases not matched to a gene: 8. The CDR3 bases are TGTGCCAGCAGCTTAGGGCTAGCGGGTTCGGTGCAGTATTTT. Translation gives CASSLGLAGSVQYF. The whole variable domain, remainder taken from reference TRBV11-2 and TRBJ2-3, is EAGVAQSPRYKIIEKRQSVAFWCNPISGHATLYWYQQILGQGPKLLIQFQNNGVVDDSQLPKDRFSAERLKGVDSTLKIQPAKLEDSAVYLCASSLGLAGSVQYFGPGTRLTVL.

The chain is built from TRBV29-1 and TRBJ2-1, with 15 bases that match TRBD2. With the DNA end fitting TRBJ2-7 better, the J assignment may be wrong. The CDR3 runs 18 residues. The germline CDR1 and CDR2 sequences are SQVTM and ANQGSEA. This CDR3 reads CSVEGGLAGGGSYNEQYF. As DNA, the CDR3 is TGCAGCGTTGAGGGGGGACTAGCGGGGGGCGGGTCCTACAATGAGCAGTACTTC.

This clonotype was observed a few times. The CDR3 nucleotides read TGTGCCAGCAGCCAATTTCGCACAGATACGCAGTATTTT. Its translation is CASSQFRTDTQYF. The chain links TRBV7-2 to TRBJ2-3; D gene ambiguous. Trimming removed 5 bases from V and 1 base from J, with 7 bases in between. The V gene's germline CDR1 is SGHTA and CDR2 FQGNSA. The CDR3 contains 13 residues.

As regards this clonotype: One end of the junction varies from germline; a read error may be responsible. V and J are TRBV20-1 and TRBJ2-7, with D possibly being TRBD2 (5 bases). The germline CDR1 and CDR2 sequences are DFQATT and SNEGSKA (reference sequence). There are 14 residues in the CDR3. The CDR3 protein is CGARAAGAIGEQYF. CDR3 coding DNA: TGCGGTGCTAGAGCCGCGGGTGCCATAGGCGAGCAGTACTTC.

The J gene is TRBJ1-6, the V gene TRBV10-3; D not resolved. The germline CDR1 and CDR2 sequences are ENHRY and SYGVKD. The CDR3 length is 14 residues. With 3 bases removed from V and 10 bases from J, the gap between germline ends came to 13 bases. CDR3 residues: CAISETLAGSPLHF. The CDR3 DNA follows: TGTGCCATCAGTGAAACCCTCGCGGGCTCACCCCTCCACTTT.

The gene calls are TRBV9 and TRBJ2-3, with D perhaps TRBD2 (5 bases). V lost 1 base and J lost 5, with 8 bases in between. Per the germline V gene, CDR1 is SGDLS and CDR2 is YYNGEE. This CDR3 has 13 amino acids. In DNA, the CDR3 is TGTGCCAGCAGCGTAAACGCGGGAGATACGCAGTATTTT. This codes for CASSVNAGDTQYF.

The gene calls are TRBV9 and TRBJ1-2; D might be TRBD1 (5 bases). Trimming left V 1 base short and J 8 bases short, with 18 bases between. Germline V gives CDR1 SGDLS, CDR2 YYNGEE. The CDR3 consists of 15 residues. This CDR3 reads CASSVRDLAGYGYTF. DNA of the CDR3: TGTGCCAGCAGCGTACGGGACCTGGCAGGATACGGCTACACCTTC. Filled out from reference TRBV9 and TRBJ1-2, the complete variable domain reads DSGVTQTPKHLITATGQRVTLRCSPRSGDLSVYWYQQSLDQGLQFLIQYYNGEERAKGNILERFSAQQFPDLHSELNLSSLELGDSALYFCASSVRDLAGYGYTFGSGTRLTVV.

The rearrangement joins TRBV10-3 to TRBJ2-7, with D hard to call. With 0 bases removed from V and 0 bases from J, the gap between germline ends came to 9 bases. Germline assignment: CDR1 ENHRY and CDR2 SYGVKD. The CDR3 covers 15 residues. CDR3 in amino acids: CAISESAVSSYEQYF. DNA of the CDR3: TGTGCCATCAGTGAGTCGGCGGTAAGCTCCTACGAGCAGTACTTC.

This chain joins TRBV20-1 and TRBJ1-1; D gene uncertain. V was cut by 0 bases and J by 2 bases, with 13 bases left in between. The CDR3 runs to 15 residues. The V gene's germline CDR1 is DFQATT and CDR2 SNEGSKA (reference sequence). DNA of the CDR3: TGCAGTGCTAGAGAACCCTGGGAGAGAAACACTGAAGCTTTCTTT. Translating it yields CSAREPWERNTEAFF.